The clone carrying this TCR beta chain was counted many times. Its antigen is undetermined. The sample belongs to a study of T cells in Graves' hyperthyroidism and ophthalmopathy. Findings and limits, study-wide: Blood held most thyroid clonotypes expanded above 0.001 frequency. With a median lead of approximately 6 months before onset, the model predicted ophthalmopathy.

Each ophthalmopathy patient scored at least 3 on the Clinical Activity Score and at least 4 on NOSPECS grade, with duration under 3 months. Lactation, pregnancy, other autoimmune disease or uncontrolled infection excluded patients. CDR1 is MDHEN and CDR2 is SYDVKM in the germline V gene. V dropped 6 bases and J dropped 3 bases, with 14 bases sitting between them. The CDR3 totals 15 residues. RNA transcripts gave rise to amplified TCR beta CDR3 regions. The HTBI primer set was used in a first-round RT-PCR of the TCR CDR3. TCRdb redid the calling of the multiplex PCR reads with MiXCR, one entry per CDR3 protein. The sample yields 200,000 to 300,000 distinct CDR3 sequences, approximately 23% seen once.

This TCR derives from a woman between 35 and 50 years old with Graves' ophthalmopathy. This chain links TRBV28 with TRBJ2-2, with a tentative D call TRBD2 (5 bases). The sequenced sample consisted of blood. For the CDR3, the DNA is TGTGCCAGCAGCCCCATAGCGTTAGACACCGGGGAGCTGTTTTTT. Protein sequence: CASSPIALDTGELFF.